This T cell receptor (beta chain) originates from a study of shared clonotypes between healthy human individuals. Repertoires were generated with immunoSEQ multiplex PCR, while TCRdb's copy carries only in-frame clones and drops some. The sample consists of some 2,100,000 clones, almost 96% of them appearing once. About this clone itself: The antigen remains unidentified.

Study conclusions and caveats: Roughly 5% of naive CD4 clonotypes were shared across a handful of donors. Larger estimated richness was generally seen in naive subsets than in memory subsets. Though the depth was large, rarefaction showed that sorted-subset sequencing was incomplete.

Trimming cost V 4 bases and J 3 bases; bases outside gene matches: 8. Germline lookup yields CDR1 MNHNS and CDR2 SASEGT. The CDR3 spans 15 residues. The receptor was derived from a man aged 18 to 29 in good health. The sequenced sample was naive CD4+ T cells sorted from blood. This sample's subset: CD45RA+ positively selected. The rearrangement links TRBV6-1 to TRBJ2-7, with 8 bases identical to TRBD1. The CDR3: CASSALPGTGYEQYF. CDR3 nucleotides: TGTGCCAGCAGTGCTCTTCCCGGGACAGGCTACGAGCAGTACTTC.